This TCR beta chain stems from a study of blood T cells in healthy people across ages (dated by TCRdb to the mid-2010s). As for the study more broadly: In model experiments, template switching captured about one uniquely barcoded TCR beta cDNA molecule for every two T cells. Using deep sequencing normalized with unique cDNA molecular identifiers, the study measured how TCR beta repertoire diversity changes with age. Four age groups were formed from the donors: young (average around 15 years), middle-aged (around 39), aged (around 68) and long-lived (around 80). To avoid experimental bias, donors of different ages were distributed randomly across sequencing lanes. The study analyzed two additional independent replicas of 1 million unique cDNA reads from the same blood draw for two donors, one aged 18 to 29 and one aged 80 or older.

Donors were under 40 systemically healthy Caucasian individuals from Russia aged 6 to 90 years. Each donor gave roughly 9 milliliters of peripheral blood, drawn into EDTA-treated Vacutainer tubes. Ficoll-Paque density-gradient centrifugation was used to isolate PBMCs, with at least 6.5 million per sample. Total RNA, at least 5.5 micrograms per sample, was extracted from PBMCs with Trizol reagent. The percentages of naive CD45RAhigh/CD27high T cells were determined by flow cytometry on a PBMC aliquot from every donor. Receptors were amplified or captured by 5' RACE. The sequencing machine was an Illumina HiSeq 2500. A second PCR of roughly 7 to 12 cycles was run with a J-beta primer mix and a sample-barcoded 5' primer. A template-switch 5' adaptor carrying 12 random nucleotides introduced a unique molecular identifier onto each TCR beta cDNA molecule. Each sample yielded at least 2.5 million CDR3-containing paired-end reads. The Mint cDNA synthesis kit, primed by a TRBC-specific oligonucleotide, was used to synthesize first-strand cDNA from all RNA. All cDNA was treated with uracil-DNA glycosylase and then went through a first 18-cycle PCR with the universal primers M1SS and BC2_uni_R. The study's own analysis went as follows. Each sample was normalized by randomly selecting 1 million high-quality reads, each carrying a distinct molecular identifier. Reads with shared molecular identifiers were discarded instead of being binned into consensus sequences. MiTCR, with a Q25 quality threshold and the strictest error-elimination algorithm, was used for CDR3 identification, clonotype clustering and error correction. A nonparametric unseen species model with Euler transformation was used to estimate a lower bound on total TCR beta diversity. TCRdb handled the public reads itself, with Q25 trimming in fastp and clone calling in MiXCR, and kept productive beta chains. Each record represents a unique CDR3 protein, reported with the most common genes and DNA among its rows. In this record, the V and J calls reflect TCRdb's handling and not the investigators' own analysis. This sample has about 1.6 million distinct CDR3 sequences in its table, and about 31% of those were observed once. Of the sample, around 10% is held by the ten largest clones.

CDR1 is given as MNHNS and CDR2 as SASEGT, both from the germline V gene. The cysteine opens and the phenylalanine closes a CDR3 of 15 amino acids. CDR3 DNA only is kept here, 45 bases in frame from base 1. Trimming removed 5 bases from V and 1 base from J, leaving 12 bases between the germline ends. Results and caveats for the whole study, not just this receptor: Compared with the aged group, the long-lived group had more naive CD4+ T cells, fewer expanded clones and increased TCR diversity, a pattern suggesting age selection. Total diversity estimates from one million sequenced T cells were considered lower bounds and underestimates. As age increased, observed TCR beta diversity per million T cells dropped in a roughly linear way, and a significant reduction was already evident by age roughly 36. Observed TCR beta diversity correlated strongly with the percentage of naive T cells measured by flow cytometry. Conclusive comparison of naive and antigen-experienced compartments was prevented by the profiling of bulk unsorted PBMCs. The CMV infection status of donors was not known, potentially confounding age-related changes in expanded clonotypes.

About this clonotype itself: The antigen this receptor binds is unknown. The record has no base qualities; no much larger clone is one base away.

The sequenced material came from blood. This chain joins TRBV6-1 to TRBJ1-5, with no confidently assigned D gene. This clonotype was obtained from a woman in her 30s in good health. The sequenced DNA: TGTGCCAGCAGTTGGGCGTCAGTCAGCAATCAGCCCCAGCATTTT. Its coded protein is CASSWASVSNQPQHF.